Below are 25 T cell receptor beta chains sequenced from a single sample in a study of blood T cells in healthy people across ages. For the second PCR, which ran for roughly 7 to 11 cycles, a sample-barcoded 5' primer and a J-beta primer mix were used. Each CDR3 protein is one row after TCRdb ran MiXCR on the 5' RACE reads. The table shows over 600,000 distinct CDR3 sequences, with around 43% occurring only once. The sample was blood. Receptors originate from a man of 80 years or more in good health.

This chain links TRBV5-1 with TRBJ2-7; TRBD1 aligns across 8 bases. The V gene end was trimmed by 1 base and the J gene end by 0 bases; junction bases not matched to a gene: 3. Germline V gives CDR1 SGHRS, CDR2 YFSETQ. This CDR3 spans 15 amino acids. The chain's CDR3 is CASSLQQGVSYEQYF. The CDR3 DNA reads TGCGCCAGCAGCTTGCAACAGGGGGTCTCCTACGAGCAGTACTTC.

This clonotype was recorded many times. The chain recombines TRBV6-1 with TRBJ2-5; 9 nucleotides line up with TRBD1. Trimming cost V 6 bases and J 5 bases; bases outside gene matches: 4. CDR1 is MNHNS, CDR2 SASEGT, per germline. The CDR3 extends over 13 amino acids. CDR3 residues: CASSRDRVETQYF. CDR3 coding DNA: TGTGCCAGCAGCAGGGACAGGGTGGAGACCCAGTACTTC.

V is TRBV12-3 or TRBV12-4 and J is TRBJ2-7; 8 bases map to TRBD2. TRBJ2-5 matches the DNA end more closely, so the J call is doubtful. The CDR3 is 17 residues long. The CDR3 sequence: CASSFSQTERGRETQYF. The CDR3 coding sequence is TGTGCCAGCAGTTTTTCCCAAACGGAGCGGGGGAGGGAGACCCAGTACTTC.

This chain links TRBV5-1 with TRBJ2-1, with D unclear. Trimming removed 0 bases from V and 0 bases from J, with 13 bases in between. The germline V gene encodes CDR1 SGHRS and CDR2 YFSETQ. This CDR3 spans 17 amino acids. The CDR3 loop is CASSLELTQTSYNEQFF. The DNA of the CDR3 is TGCGCCAGCAGCTTGGAGTTGACACAAACCTCCTACAATGAGCAGTTCTTC. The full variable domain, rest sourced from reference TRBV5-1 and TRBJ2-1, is KAGVTQTPRYLIKTRGQQVTLSCSPISGHRSVSWYQQTPGQGLQFLFEYFSETQRNKGNFPGRFSGRQFSNSRSEMNVSTLELGDSALYLCASSLELTQTSYNEQFFGPGTRLTVL.

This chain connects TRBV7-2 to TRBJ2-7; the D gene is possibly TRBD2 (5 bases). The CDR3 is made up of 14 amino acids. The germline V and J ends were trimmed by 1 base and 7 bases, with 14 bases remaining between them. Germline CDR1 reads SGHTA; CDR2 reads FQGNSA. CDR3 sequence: CASSLGETRSEQYF. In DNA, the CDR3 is TGTGCCAGCAGCTTAGGGGAGACGCGTAGTGAGCAGTACTTC.

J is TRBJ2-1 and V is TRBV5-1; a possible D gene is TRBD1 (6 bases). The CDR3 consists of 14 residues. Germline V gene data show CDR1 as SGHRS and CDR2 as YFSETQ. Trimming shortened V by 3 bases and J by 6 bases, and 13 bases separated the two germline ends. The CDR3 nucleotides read TGCGCCAGCAGCTATAGAACAGGGTCCAATGAGCAGTTCTTC. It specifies CASSYRTGSNEQFF.

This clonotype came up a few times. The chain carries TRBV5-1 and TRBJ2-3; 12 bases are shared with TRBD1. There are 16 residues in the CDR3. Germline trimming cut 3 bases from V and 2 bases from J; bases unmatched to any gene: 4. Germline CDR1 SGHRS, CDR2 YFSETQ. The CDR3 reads CASSSGTGGHTDTQYF. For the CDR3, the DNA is TGCGCCAGCAGCTCTGGGACAGGGGGCCACACAGATACGCAGTATTTT.

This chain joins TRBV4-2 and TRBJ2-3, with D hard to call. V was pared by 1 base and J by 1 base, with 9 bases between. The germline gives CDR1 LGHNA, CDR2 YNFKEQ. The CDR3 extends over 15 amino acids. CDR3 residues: CASSQGCSGTDTQYF. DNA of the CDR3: TGTGCCAGCAGCCAAGGCTGTTCAGGCACAGATACGCAGTATTTT.

The chain's CDR3 is CASSLGQQGETQYF. Here the CDR3 DNA reads TGTGCCAGCAGTTTAGGTCAACAAGGGGAGACCCAGTACTTC. V usage is TRBV12-3 or TRBV12-4 and J usage is TRBJ2-7; D ambiguous. Gene TRBJ2-5 matches the end of the DNA better, so the J call may be wrong. This CDR3 is built from 14 residues.

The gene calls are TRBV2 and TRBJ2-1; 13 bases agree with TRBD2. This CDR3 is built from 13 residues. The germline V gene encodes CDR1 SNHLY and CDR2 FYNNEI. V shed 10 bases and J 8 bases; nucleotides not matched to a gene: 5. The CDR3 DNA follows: TGTGCCACCGGGACTAGCGGGGTGGATGAGCAGTTCTTC. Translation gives CATGTSGVDEQFF.

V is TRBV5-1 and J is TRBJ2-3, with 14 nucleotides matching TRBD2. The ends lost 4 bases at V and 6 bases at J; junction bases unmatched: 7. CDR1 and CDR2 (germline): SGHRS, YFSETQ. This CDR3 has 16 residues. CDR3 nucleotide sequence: TGCGCCAGCAGCAGGACTAGCGGGGGGATTGGCGATACGCAGTATTTT. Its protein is CASSRTSGGIGDTQYF.

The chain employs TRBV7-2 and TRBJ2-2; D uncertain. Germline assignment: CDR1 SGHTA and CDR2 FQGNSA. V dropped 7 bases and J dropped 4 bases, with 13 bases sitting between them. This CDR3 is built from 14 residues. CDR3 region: CASIRSTRTGELFF. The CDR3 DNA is TGTGCCAGCATCCGTTCGACCCGCACCGGGGAGCTGTTTTTT.

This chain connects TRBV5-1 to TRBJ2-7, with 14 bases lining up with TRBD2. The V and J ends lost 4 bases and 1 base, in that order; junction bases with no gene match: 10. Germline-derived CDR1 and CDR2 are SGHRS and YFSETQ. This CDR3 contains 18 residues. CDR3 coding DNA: TGCGCCAGCAGCCGTCGACTAGCGGGGGGGATGACATCCTACGAGCAGTACTTC. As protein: CASSRRLAGGMTSYEQYF.

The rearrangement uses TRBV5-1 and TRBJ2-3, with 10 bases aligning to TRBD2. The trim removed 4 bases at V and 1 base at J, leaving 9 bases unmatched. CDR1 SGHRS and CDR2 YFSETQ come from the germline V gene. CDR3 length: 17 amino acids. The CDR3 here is CASSLTSLAGGTDTQYF. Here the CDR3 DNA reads TGCGCCAGCAGCCTAACCTCCCTAGCGGGAGGCACAGATACGCAGTATTTT.

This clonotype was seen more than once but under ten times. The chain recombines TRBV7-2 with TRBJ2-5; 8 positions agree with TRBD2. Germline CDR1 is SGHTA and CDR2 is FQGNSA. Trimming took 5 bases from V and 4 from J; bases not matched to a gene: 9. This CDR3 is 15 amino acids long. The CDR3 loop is CASSVESGRRETQYF. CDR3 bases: TGTGCCAGCAGCGTCGAAAGCGGGAGACGAGAGACCCAGTACTTC.

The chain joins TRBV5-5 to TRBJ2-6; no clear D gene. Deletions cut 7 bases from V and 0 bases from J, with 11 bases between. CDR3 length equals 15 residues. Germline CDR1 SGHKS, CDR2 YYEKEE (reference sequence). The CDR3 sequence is CASGPHGSGANVLTF. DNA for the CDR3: TGTGCCAGCGGACCTCACGGCTCTGGGGCCAACGTCCTGACTTTC.

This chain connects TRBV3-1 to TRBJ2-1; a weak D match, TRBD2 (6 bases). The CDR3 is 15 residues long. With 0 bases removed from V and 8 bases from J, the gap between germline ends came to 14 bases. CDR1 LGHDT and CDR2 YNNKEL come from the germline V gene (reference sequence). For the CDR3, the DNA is TGTGCCAGCAGCCAAGATTGGCTAGCGCGGTATGAGCAGTTCTTC. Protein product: CASSQDWLARYEQFF.

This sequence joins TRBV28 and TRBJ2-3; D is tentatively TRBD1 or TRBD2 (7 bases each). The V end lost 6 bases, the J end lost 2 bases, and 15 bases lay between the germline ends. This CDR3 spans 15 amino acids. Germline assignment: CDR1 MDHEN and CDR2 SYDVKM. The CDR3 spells CASRGGGGYTDTQYF. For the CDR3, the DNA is TGTGCCAGCAGGGGAGGGGGCGGATACACAGATACGCAGTATTTT.

CDR3 in DNA: TGTGCCAGCAGCTCCTATGGAGGACAGGGACGAAATACGCAGTATTTT. This codes for CASSSYGGQGRNTQYF. V and J are TRBV7-2 and TRBJ2-3, with 8 positions matching TRBD1. J gave up 7 bases and V 4 bases, and 13 bases lay outside the gene matches. Germline V lookup: CDR1 SGHTA, CDR2 FQGNSA. The CDR3 consists of 16 residues.

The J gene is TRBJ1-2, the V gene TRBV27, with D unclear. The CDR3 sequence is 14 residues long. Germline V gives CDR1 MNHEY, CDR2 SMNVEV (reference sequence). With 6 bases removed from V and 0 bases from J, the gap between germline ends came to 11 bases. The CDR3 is CASSINSANYGYTF. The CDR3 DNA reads TGTGCCAGCAGCATCAACAGCGCTAACTATGGCTACACCTTC.

CDR3 coding DNA: TGCAGTGCCCCCCGAGTGGGGGGAGAGAATGAAAAACTGTTTTTT. Its protein product is CSAPRVGGENEKLFF. This chain uses TRBV20-1 with TRBJ1-4; D may be TRBD1 (5 bases). The V end lost 6 bases, the J end lost 5 bases, and 19 bases lay between the germline ends. The CDR3 runs to 15 residues. The germline V gene encodes CDR1 DFQATT and CDR2 SNEGSKA (reference sequence).

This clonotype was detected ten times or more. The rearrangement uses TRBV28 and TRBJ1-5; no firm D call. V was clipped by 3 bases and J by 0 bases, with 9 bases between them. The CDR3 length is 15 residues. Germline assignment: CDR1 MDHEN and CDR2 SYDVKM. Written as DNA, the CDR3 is TGTGCCAGCAGTTTCCGAGCGATTAGCAATCAGCCCCAGCATTTT. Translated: CASSFRAISNQPQHF.

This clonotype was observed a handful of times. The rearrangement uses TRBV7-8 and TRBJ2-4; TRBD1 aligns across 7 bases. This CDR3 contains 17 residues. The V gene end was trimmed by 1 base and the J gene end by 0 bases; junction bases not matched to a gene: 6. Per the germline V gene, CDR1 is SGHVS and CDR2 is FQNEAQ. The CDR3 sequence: CASSLGTGVVAKNIQYF. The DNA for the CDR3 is TGTGCCAGCAGCTTAGGAACAGGGGTTGTAGCCAAAAACATTCAGTACTTC.

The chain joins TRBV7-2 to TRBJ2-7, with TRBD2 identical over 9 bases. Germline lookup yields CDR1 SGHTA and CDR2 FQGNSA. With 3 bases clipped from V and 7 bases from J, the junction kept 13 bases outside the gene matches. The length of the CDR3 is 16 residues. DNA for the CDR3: TGTGCCAGCAGCTTGTGGTTAGCGGGAGACTCTAATGAGCAGTACTTC. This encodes CASSLWLAGDSNEQYF.

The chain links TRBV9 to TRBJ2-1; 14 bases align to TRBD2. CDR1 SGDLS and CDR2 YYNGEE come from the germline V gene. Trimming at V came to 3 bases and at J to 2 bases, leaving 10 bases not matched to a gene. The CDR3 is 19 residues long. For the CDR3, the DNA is TGTGCCAGCAGCGCCGAGGGGACTAGCGGGAGTAGGCCCTACAATGAGCAGTTCTTC. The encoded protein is CASSAEGTSGSRPYNEQFF.